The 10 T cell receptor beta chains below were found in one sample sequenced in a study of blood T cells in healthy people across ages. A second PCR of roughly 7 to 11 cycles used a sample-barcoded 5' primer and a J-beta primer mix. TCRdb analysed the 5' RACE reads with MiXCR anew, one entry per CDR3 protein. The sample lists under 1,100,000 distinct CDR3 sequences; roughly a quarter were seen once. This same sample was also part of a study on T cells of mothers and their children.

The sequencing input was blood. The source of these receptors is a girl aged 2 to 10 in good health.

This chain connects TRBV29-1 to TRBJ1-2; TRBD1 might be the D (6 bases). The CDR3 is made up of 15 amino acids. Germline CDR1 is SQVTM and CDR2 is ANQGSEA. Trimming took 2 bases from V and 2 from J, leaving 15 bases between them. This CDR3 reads CSVEPSGAWNYGYTF. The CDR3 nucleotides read TGCAGCGTTGAACCCTCAGGGGCTTGGAACTATGGCTACACCTTC.

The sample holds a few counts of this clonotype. CDR3 bases: TGCGCCAGCAGCCATTTCGCGGCTAGCGGGACCTCCTACGAGCAGTACTTC. The encoded protein is CASSHFAASGTSYEQYF. This chain links TRBV4-1 with TRBJ2-7; 9 bases map to TRBD2. The germline V gene encodes CDR1 MGHRA and CDR2 YSYEKL. The CDR3 extends over 17 amino acids. J was trimmed by 0 bases and V by 3 bases; bases with no gene match: 9.

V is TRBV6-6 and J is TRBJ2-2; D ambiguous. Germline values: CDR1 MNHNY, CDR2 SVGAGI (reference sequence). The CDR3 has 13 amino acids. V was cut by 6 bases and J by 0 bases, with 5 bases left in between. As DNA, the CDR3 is TGTGCCAGCAGGGGGACGAACACCGGGGAGCTGTTTTTT. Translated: CASRGTNTGELFF.

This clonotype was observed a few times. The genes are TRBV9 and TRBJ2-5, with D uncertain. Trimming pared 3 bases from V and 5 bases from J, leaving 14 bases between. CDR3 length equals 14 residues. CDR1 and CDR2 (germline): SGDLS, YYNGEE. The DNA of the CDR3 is TGTGCCAGCAGCGCGGGTTGGGGTGACGAGACCCAGTACTTC. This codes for CASSAGWGDETQYF.

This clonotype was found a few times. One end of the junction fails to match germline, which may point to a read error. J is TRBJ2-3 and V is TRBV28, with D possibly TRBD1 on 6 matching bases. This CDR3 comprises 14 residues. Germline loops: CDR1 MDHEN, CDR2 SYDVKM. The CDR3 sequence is CASSPPSATGTQYF. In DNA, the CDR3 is TGTGCCAGCAGTCCCCCCTCAGCGACAGGTACGCAGTATTTT.

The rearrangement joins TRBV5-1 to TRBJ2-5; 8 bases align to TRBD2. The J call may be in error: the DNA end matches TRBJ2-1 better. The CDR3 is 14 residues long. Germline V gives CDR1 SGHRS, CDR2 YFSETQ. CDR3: CASYIAGLDNEQFF. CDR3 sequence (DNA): TGCGCCAGCTATATAGCGGGACTGGACAATGAGCAGTTCTTC.

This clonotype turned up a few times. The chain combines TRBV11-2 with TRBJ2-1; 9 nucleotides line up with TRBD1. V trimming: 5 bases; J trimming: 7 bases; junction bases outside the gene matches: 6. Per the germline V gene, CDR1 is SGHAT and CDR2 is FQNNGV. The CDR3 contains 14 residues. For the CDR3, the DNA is TGTGCCAGCAGCCCGACAGGGGGACGTAATGAGCAGTTCTTC. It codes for CASSPTGGRNEQFF.

CDR3 region: CASSLYGTHNEQFF. As DNA, the CDR3 is TGTGCCAGCAGTTTATACGGGACACACAATGAGCAGTTCTTC. This rearrangement joins TRBV27 to TRBJ2-1; D may be TRBD1 (6 bases). CDR1 is MNHEY, CDR2 SMNVEV, per germline (reference sequence). V was cut by 1 base and J by 5 bases, with 9 bases left in between. The CDR3 extends over 14 amino acids.

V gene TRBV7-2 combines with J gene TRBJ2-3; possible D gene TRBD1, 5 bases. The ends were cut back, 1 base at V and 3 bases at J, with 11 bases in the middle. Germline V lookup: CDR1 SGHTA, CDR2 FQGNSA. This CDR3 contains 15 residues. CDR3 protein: CASSLGGERTDTQYF. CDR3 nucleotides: TGTGCCAGCAGCTTAGGGGGCGAGAGAACAGATACGCAGTATTTT. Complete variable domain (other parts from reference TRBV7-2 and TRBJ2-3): GAGVSQSPSNKVTEKGKDVELRCDPISGHTALYWYRQSLGQGLEFLIYFQGNSAPDKSGLPSDRFSAERTGGSVSTLTIQRTQQEDSAVYLCASSLGGERTDTQYFGPGTRLTVL.

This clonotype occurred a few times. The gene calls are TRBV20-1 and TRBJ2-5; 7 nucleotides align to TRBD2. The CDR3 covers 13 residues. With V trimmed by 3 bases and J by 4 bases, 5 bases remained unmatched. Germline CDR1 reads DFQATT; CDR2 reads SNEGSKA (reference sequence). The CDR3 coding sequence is TGCAGTGCTAGGGCGGGAGCTCTAGAGACCCAGTACTTC. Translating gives CSARAGALETQYF.